These 5 T cell receptor beta chains share one sample of origin, sequenced in a study of blood T cell repertoires in COVID-19. Assay used: immunoSEQ multiplex PCR; TCRdb lists only in-frame clones, some missing. Of under 50,000 clones listed, around 90% are singletons. The source material was peripheral blood. The receptors here all came from a man aged 70-80 years with active COVID-19.

This clone was detected only once. The chain couples TRBV7-9 to TRBJ2-7; D possibly corresponds to TRBD2 (5 bases). Germline-derived CDR1 and CDR2 are SEHNR and FQNEAQ (reference sequence). V lost 2 bases and J 0 bases, leaving 11 bases between the germline ends. The CDR3 loop spans 15 amino acids. CDR3: CASSLWEEGSYEQYF. In DNA form, the CDR3 reads TGTGCCAGCAGCTTATGGGAAGAGGGCTCCTACGAGCAGTACTTC.

The V call is TRBV7-6, the J call TRBJ1-5, with D perhaps TRBD1 (5 bases). The CDR3 consists of 15 residues. Germline-derived CDR1 and CDR2 are SGHVS and FNYEAQ. Between the trimmed V and J ends, which lost 4 bases and 4 bases, there was a span of 14 bases. CDR3 in DNA: TGTGCCAGCAGCTCCGAAGGGGTAGGGAATCAGCCCCAGCATTTT. It yields the protein CASSSEGVGNQPQHF.

The rearrangement links TRBV9 to TRBJ2-1; 12 bases are shared with TRBD2. The CDR3 is made up of 17 amino acids. Losses at the gene ends were 1 base for V and 6 bases for J; bases not matched to a gene: 8. Germline loops: CDR1 SGDLS, CDR2 YYNGEE. CDR3 amino acids: CASSVLASGRVFNEQFF. The CDR3 bases are TGTGCCAGCAGCGTATTGGCTAGCGGGAGGGTATTCAATGAGCAGTTCTTC.

V is TRBV28 and J is TRBJ1-2, with a possible D match to TRBD1 (5 bases). This CDR3 has 14 residues. V was clipped by 5 bases and J by 4 bases, with 14 bases between them. CDR1 is MDHEN and CDR2 is SYDVKM in the germline V gene. CDR3 residues: CASSTQSGSYGYTF. The CDR3 DNA reads as TGTGCCAGCAGTACCCAATCAGGGTCCTATGGCTACACCTTC.

The V and J genes are TRBV6-2 or TRBV6-3 and TRBJ2-5; 11 nucleotides match TRBD1. Trimming at V came to 0 bases and at J to 5 bases, leaving 2 bases not matched to a gene. Germline V CDR1 and CDR2: MNHEY, SVGEGT. The CDR3 extends over 15 amino acids. CDR3 sequence (DNA): TGTGCCAGCAGTTACTCCCGGGACAGGGGGGAGACCCAGTACTTC. It specifies CASSYSRDRGETQYF.